The 18 T cell receptor beta chains reported below all come from one sample, sequenced in a study of blood T cell repertoires in COVID-19. Produced via immunoSEQ multiplex PCR; TCRdb's table is partial and in-frame only. Of a few hundred thousand clones listed, 87% are singletons. Sequencing was performed on PBMCs or T cells enriched from blood (not recorded which). The receptors stem from a man aged 18 to 30 with acute COVID-19.

This chain connects TRBV11-3 to TRBJ2-5, with 11 positions matching TRBD2. Looked up from germline, CDR1 is SGHNT and CDR2 is YENEEA. CDR3 length: 18 residues. J was trimmed by 2 bases and V by 4 bases; bases with no gene match: 12. DNA for the CDR3: TGTGCCAGCAGCTACCCCCTAACTAGCGGGAGTGGGCAAGAGACCCAGTACTTC. Protein sequence: CASSYPLTSGSGQETQYF.

This clone has more than one count but fewer than ten. This chain links TRBV20-1 with TRBJ2-7; D perhaps matches TRBD2 (5 bases). Germline CDR1 and CDR2: DFQATT and SNEGSKA (reference sequence). The CDR3 extends over 11 amino acids. Trimming took 3 bases from V and 4 from J, leaving 7 bases between them. The chain's CDR3 is CSASGEYEQYF. The CDR3 coding sequence is TGCAGTGCTAGCGGGGAATACGAGCAGTACTTC.

J is TRBJ1-4 and V is TRBV19; D ambiguous. Germline V gene lookup returns CDR1 LNHDA and CDR2 SQIVND (reference sequence). This CDR3 spans 13 amino acids. Trimming left V 3 bases short and J 4 bases short, with 6 bases between. The CDR3 nucleotides read TGTGCCAGTAGTATCTCCAGTAATGAAAAACTGTTTTTT. Its translation: CASSISSNEKLFF.

In the case of this clone: This sample also contains other DNA sequences that code for the same CDR3. This sequence joins TRBV18 and TRBJ1-5; no firm D call. The CDR3 runs 15 residues. Trimming pared 3 bases from V and 1 base from J, leaving 10 bases between. Germline CDR1 and CDR2: KGHSH and LQKENI. CDR3 sequence (DNA): TGTGCCAGCTCACCCCAGGAGGGAAGCAATCAGCCCCAGCATTTT. Protein product: CASSPQEGSNQPQHF.

The rearrangement joins TRBV24-1 to TRBJ2-5, with 8 bases that match TRBD2. The CDR3 runs 15 residues. V gave up 4 bases and J gave up 4 bases; unmatched junction bases: 7. CDR1 and CDR2 from the germline V gene are KGHDR and SFDVKD. In DNA form, the CDR3 reads TGTGCCACCAGTGACGTGGGACTAGTAGCAGAGACCCAGTACTTC. Its translation: CATSDVGLVAETQYF.

J is TRBJ1-1 and V is TRBV30; a weak D match, TRBD1 (6 bases). Germline values: CDR1 GTSNPN, CDR2 SVGIG (reference sequence). V was clipped by 5 bases and J by 6 bases, with 22 bases between them. CDR3 length: 15 residues. The CDR3 protein is CAWGATGLDSSEAFF. As DNA, the CDR3 is TGTGCCTGGGGGGCTACAGGATTGGACAGCTCTGAAGCTTTCTTT.

This sequence joins TRBV24-1 and TRBJ1-1, with no clear D. Deletions cut 5 bases from V and 3 bases from J, with 6 bases between. Germline V gene lookup returns CDR1 KGHDR and CDR2 SFDVKD. This CDR3 contains 12 residues. Written as DNA, the CDR3 is TGTGCCACCAGTGCCCGGGACACTGAAGCTTTCTTT. It encodes CATSARDTEAFF.

The sample holds one count of this clone. The rearrangement uses TRBV3-1 (or the pseudogene TRBV3-2) and TRBJ2-3, with TRBD2 as a possible D gene (6 bases). The germline V and J ends were trimmed by 2 bases and 0 bases, with 18 bases remaining between them. From germline, CDR1 is LGHDT and CDR2 YNNKEL (reference sequence). This CDR3 is 18 amino acids long. This chain's CDR3 is CASSQNPRLGPSTDTQYF. The CDR3 coding sequence is TGTGCCAGCAGCCAAAACCCCCGACTAGGCCCTAGCACAGATACGCAGTATTTT.

The chain has TRBV6-5 and TRBJ1-2; TRBD1 is a possible D gene (5 bases). The CDR3 is 14 amino acids. Per germline, CDR1 MNHEY and CDR2 SVGAGI. The germline V and J ends were trimmed by 2 bases and 4 bases, with 11 bases remaining between them. The CDR3 bases are TGTGCCAGCAGTTACGTTGGGGCCTCCTATGGCTACACCTTC. This gives the protein CASSYVGASYGYTF.

This chain joins TRBV9 and TRBJ1-2, with 12 bases lining up with TRBD1. Germline CDR1 is SGDLS and CDR2 is YYNGEE. This CDR3 spans 16 amino acids. V was clipped by 8 bases and J by 6 bases; unmatched bases: 14. In DNA form, the CDR3 reads TGTGCCAGTTCTTTGTCCGGGACAGGGGGCCTGGATGGCTACACCTTC. Translating gives CASSLSGTGGLDGYTF.

The chain carries TRBV19 and TRBJ1-6; 10 bases agree with TRBD1. Unmatched junction bases numbered 10, after V lost 9 bases and J lost 8 bases. Germline assignment: CDR1 LNHDA and CDR2 SQIVND (reference sequence). The CDR3 length is 15 residues. CDR3 residues: CASRARQGADSPLHF. The CDR3, as DNA: TGTGCCAGCCGCGCCCGACAGGGGGCTGATTCACCCCTCCACTTT.

The V call is TRBV5-8, the J call TRBJ2-2, with TRBD1 matching over 9 bases. CDR3 length: 16 residues. V dropped 2 bases and J dropped 7; count of bases not matched to a gene: 9. The germline V gene encodes CDR1 SGHTS and CDR2 YDEGEE. The CDR3: CASSFDRGASIGELFF. CDR3 nucleotides: TGTGCCAGCAGCTTCGACAGGGGGGCGTCGATCGGGGAGCTGTTTTTT.

This clone was picked up one time. The chain uses TRBV5-4 and TRBJ1-2, with a weak D call TRBD1 (6 bases). Trimming stripped 3 bases from V and 4 bases from J, with 16 bases between. CDR1 is SGHNT and CDR2 is YYREEE in the germline V gene (reference sequence). The CDR3 spans 15 residues. Here the CDR3 DNA reads TGTGCCAGCAGCTCGAGACAGGATTCTGGCTATGGCTACACCTTC. It specifies CASSSRQDSGYGYTF.

This clone came up a few times. The chain uses TRBV19 and TRBJ2-1; tentative D call: TRBD1 (5 bases). The V gene's germline CDR1 is LNHDA and CDR2 SQIVND (reference sequence). V was shortened by 5 bases and J by 6 bases, with 8 bases between the two germline ends. CDR3 length: 12 amino acids. This CDR3 reads CASSQGGNEQFF. CDR3 sequence (DNA): TGTGCCAGTAGTCAGGGTGGCAATGAGCAGTTCTTC.

The chain links TRBV30 to TRBJ2-3; maybe TRBD2 (5 bases). The CDR3 runs 11 residues. The germline V gene has CDR1 GTSNPN and CDR2 SVGIG (reference sequence). CDR3 region: CASALGDTQYF. The CDR3 nucleotides read TGTGCTAGCGCCTTAGGAGATACGCAGTATTTT.

The V call is TRBV11-2, the J call TRBJ1-2, with D perhaps TRBD1 (6 bases). The CDR3 is 15 amino acids. The germline V and J ends were trimmed by 0 bases and 8 bases, with 16 bases remaining between them. Germline V gene sequence: CDR1 SGHAT, CDR2 FQNNGV. The CDR3 spells CASSLDFRRGRGYTF. CDR3 DNA sequence: TGTGCCAGCAGCTTAGACTTTCGCAGGGGAAGAGGCTACACCTTC.

The rearrangement uses TRBV11-3 and TRBJ2-7, with 8 nucleotides matching TRBD2. This CDR3 spans 18 amino acids. CDR1 SGHNT and CDR2 YENEEA come from the germline V gene. V was pared by 8 bases and J by 0 bases, with 18 bases of the junction left unmatched. The CDR3 sequence is CASGAGRSLADYSYEQYF. The CDR3 nucleotides are TGTGCCAGCGGGGCTGGACGCTCACTAGCGGACTACTCCTACGAGCAGTACTTC.

This clone was seen more than once but under ten times. The chain links TRBV10-2 to TRBJ2-7, with D possibly matching TRBD2 (6 bases). The CDR3 is 14 residues long. The ends were cut back, 2 bases at V and 7 bases at J, with 15 bases in the middle. CDR1 is WSHSY and CDR2 is SAAADI in the germline V gene. CDR3 in DNA: TGCGCCAGCAGTGAGCGGGAGCTAATTGATGAGCAGTACTTC. Its translation is CASSERELIDEQYF.